This T cell receptor (beta chain) was identified in a study of monozygotic twins with inflammatory bowel disease. TCRdb re-called the 5' RACE reads; every CDR3 protein appears as one record, without DNA. The sample holds tens of thousands of distinct CDR3 sequences. A note on this clonotype: Its target is not known.

CDR3 length equals 14 residues. Germline values: CDR1 SGHTA, CDR2 FQGNSA. Points from the study as a whole: Immunosuppressive treatments were not uniform, and this may have added variability to patient repertoires.

The specimen sequenced was blood. The clonotype originates from a human donor with ulcerative colitis or Crohn's disease, or a healthy co-twin of an affected twin (not recorded which). J is TRBJ1-2 and V is TRBV7-2; the TCRdb call, TRBD1, lacks DNA for checking. The CDR3 is CASSFRESSYGYTF.